This TCR beta chain was recovered during a study of blood T cell repertoires in COVID-19 (dated by TCRdb to 2020 to 2022). A note on the overall study: Samples from collaborators originated in the United States, Italy and Spain and spanned both the acute and convalescent phases of COVID-19. The repertoires were released in a freely available public database intended as a resource for research on the immune response to SARS-CoV-2. Deeply sampled blood TCRbeta repertoires from subjects exposed to, actively infected with, or recovered from COVID-19 were included in the dataset. The prospective study material was composed of cDNA or gDNA derived from T cells, B-cell-depleted T cells, or PBMCs. Where available, HLA class I and class II types were obtained from metadata supplied by the sample provider rather than from assay-based typing. The samples were drawn from two sources: the first 160 participants of the ongoing ImmuneRACE study, and 950 to 1,500 subjects contributed by 6 global collaborators. Nearly every sample came with metadata listing a de-identified subject ID, COVID-19 status, age in years and sex. Overall study results and their limits: The amount of clinical and demographic metadata varied by source and participant and was provided uncurated.

Each collaborating institution followed its own protocols to collect whole blood in K2EDTA tubes. Collaborator samples were shipped for TCRbeta analysis as frozen whole blood, isolated PBMCs, or DNA extracted from either sample type. Remarks on this clone: There is no known antigen for this receptor. The record has no base qualities; no much larger clone is one base away.

TCRbeta CDR3 regions were amplified from genomic DNA using the immunoSEQ Assay, a bias-controlled multiplex PCR. The study's own analysis went as follows. The number of nucleated cells in each sample was estimated by amplification of reference gene primers within the assay. To quantify the absolute abundance of each unique TCRbeta CDR3 rearrangement, sequence reads were collapsed and filtered. For each sample, productive Simpson clonality was calculated as the square root of Simpson's diversity index across productive rearrangements. The clones in this table, taken by TCRdb from immuneACCESS, are in-frame only. Not every clone is retained; where verified, under half of the shortfall comes from an unresolved V gene, and the cause of the rest is unknown. That table furnishes V, J and clone size, whereas the DNA furnished D and trimming. The sample table lists about 58,000 clones, around 90% of them with a count of one. The ten most abundant clones make up approximately 13% of the sample.

Trimming at the junction amounts to 2 bases on V and 1 base on J, and the germline ends lie 8 bases apart. The CDR3 has 15 amino acids, counting the end cysteine and phenylalanine. Solely the CDR3 DNA is kept, with 45 bases framed from the first base. The germline V gene provides CDR1 KGHSH and CDR2 LQKENI. The V gene is TRBV18 and the J gene is TRBJ2-2; 5 matching bases give a weak D call of TRBD1. The sequenced material came from peripheral blood. The receptor's source is a man aged 60-69 years with active COVID-19. Here the CDR3 is given as CASSPGQGNTGELFF. DNA sequence: TGTGCCAGCTCACCAGGGCAGGGGAACACCGGGGAGCTGTTTTTT.